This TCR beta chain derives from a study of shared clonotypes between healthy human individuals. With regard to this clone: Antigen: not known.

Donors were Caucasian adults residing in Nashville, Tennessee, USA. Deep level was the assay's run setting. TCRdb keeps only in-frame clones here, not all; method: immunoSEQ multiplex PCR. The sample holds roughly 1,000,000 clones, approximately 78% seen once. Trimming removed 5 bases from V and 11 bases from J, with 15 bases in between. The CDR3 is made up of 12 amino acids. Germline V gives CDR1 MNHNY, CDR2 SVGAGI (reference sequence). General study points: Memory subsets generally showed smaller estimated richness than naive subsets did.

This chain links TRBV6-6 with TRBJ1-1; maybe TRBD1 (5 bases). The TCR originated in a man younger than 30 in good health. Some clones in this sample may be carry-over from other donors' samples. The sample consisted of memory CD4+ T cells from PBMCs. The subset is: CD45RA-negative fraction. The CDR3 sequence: CASSTIEGTAFF. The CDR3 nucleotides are TGTGCCAGCAGTACCATAGAAGGGACTGCTTTCTTT.